The source of this T cell receptor beta chain is a study of blood T cell repertoires in COVID-19 (dated by TCRdb to 2019 to 2021). Concerning the study at large: Collaborator samples came from the United States, Italy and Spain and covered acute and convalescent phases of COVID-19. Deeply sampled blood TCRbeta repertoires from subjects exposed to, actively infected with, or recovered from COVID-19 were included in the dataset. A freely available public database, intended as a resource for researchers studying the immune response to SARS-CoV-2, is where the repertoires were released. HLA class I and class II types, where available, came from metadata supplied by the sample provider rather than from assay-based typing. Samples came from the ongoing ImmuneRACE study (first 160 participants) plus 1,254 subjects from 6 global collaborators. A de-identified subject ID, COVID-19 status, age in years and sex were almost always included in the sample metadata. The prospective study material was composed of cDNA or gDNA derived from T cells, B-cell-depleted T cells, or PBMCs.

From the germline V gene, CDR1 is SGDLS and CDR2 is YYNGEE. V lost 0 bases and J lost 7 bases, and the count of bases not matched to a germline gene is 7. Spanning cysteine to phenylalanine, the CDR3 consists of 15 amino acids. Here the CDR3 DNA is all that survives: 45 bases in frame from base 1. The immunoSEQ Assay, a bias-controlled multiplex PCR, was used to amplify TCRbeta CDR3 regions from genomic DNA. In the original analysis: The number of nucleated cells in each sample was estimated from the amplification of reference gene primers within the assay. To quantify the absolute abundance of each unique TCRbeta CDR3 rearrangement, sequence reads were collapsed and filtered. For each sample, productive Simpson clonality was calculated as the square root of Simpson's diversity index over productive rearrangements. The source is immuneACCESS, and TCRdb retained only in-frame sequences with V and J called. Part of the clones is not carried over; for the studies checked, unresolved V genes explain less than half of this, and the remainder is unexplained. V, J and clone size derive from that table, while D and trimming were established from the DNA sequence. Within this sample are 39,000 or so clones, with 80% to 90% of them counted one time only. Of the sample, 8% to 10% falls within the top ten clones.

Each collaborating institution followed its own protocols to collect whole blood in K2EDTA tubes. For TCRbeta analysis, collaborators shipped samples as frozen whole blood, isolated PBMCs, or DNA extracted from either of those sample types. On this clone itself: What antigen it recognizes has not been identified. No qualities accompany the bases; no much larger clone lies one base away.

Paper-wide results and their limitations: The quantity of clinical and demographic metadata differed by source and by participant and was supplied without curation.

The chain employs TRBV9 and TRBJ2-1; 7 central bases correspond to TRBD2. The specimen sequenced was peripheral blood. The origin of this receptor is a man aged 55 to 70 in a cohort sampled during active COVID-19. The nucleotide sequence reads TGTGCCAGCAGCGTAGATGCGGGAGACTGGAATGAGCAGTTCTTC. It is translated as CASSVDAGDWNEQFF.